The 26 T cell receptor beta chains reported below all come from one sample, sequenced in a study of cytomegalovirus exposure and HLA in healthy donors. Vbeta (60) and Jbeta (13) primers were used in the PCR. Sequencing used immunoSEQ multiplex PCR; TCRdb keeps in-frame clones, though not all of them. The data show 90,000 to 150,000 clones, 63% seen once. The material sequenced was PBMCs. The receptors originated from a man in his forties in good health and CMV-seropositive.

This chain links TRBV27 with TRBJ1-2, with D perhaps matching TRBD1 (5 bases). The CDR3 has 13 amino acids. Germline V gene lookup returns CDR1 MNHEY and CDR2 SMNVEV (reference sequence). Trimming removed 3 bases from V and 3 bases from J, with 8 bases in between. The CDR3 coding sequence is TGTGCCAGCAGTTTTGGCAGGGACTATGGCTACACCTTC. This sequence encodes CASSFGRDYGYTF.

The V call is TRBV6-1, the J call TRBJ2-5; D possibly corresponds to TRBD2 (5 bases). This CDR3 has 13 residues. The germline gives CDR1 MNHNS, CDR2 SASEGT. Trimming took 3 bases from V and 3 from J, leaving 8 bases between them. The CDR3 loop is CASSDPGKETQYF. CDR3 sequence (DNA): TGTGCCAGCAGTGATCCGGGAAAAGAGACCCAGTACTTC.

This clone appeared many times. The rearrangement uses TRBV27 and TRBJ1-2; weak D call: TRBD1 (5 bases). V was trimmed by 4 bases and J by 4 bases, leaving 10 bases between them. This CDR3 spans 13 amino acids. The germline CDR1 and CDR2 sequences are MNHEY and SMNVEV (reference sequence). The DNA for the CDR3 is TGTGCCAGCAGTTCCGGCAGGGCCTATGGCTACACCTTC. Translated, it gives CASSSGRAYGYTF.

The chain employs TRBV27 and TRBJ1-1; 11 bases are shared with TRBD1. The CDR3 covers 16 residues. Germline trimming cut 2 bases from V and 8 bases from J; bases unmatched to any gene: 10. Germline CDR1 is MNHEY and CDR2 is SMNVEV (reference sequence). The CDR3 sequence is CASSLSTDRGLGEAFF. The CDR3 nucleotides read TGTGCCAGCAGTTTAAGCACGGACAGGGGGCTAGGGGAAGCTTTCTTT.

The chain employs TRBV12-5 and TRBJ1-1, with D possibly TRBD1 on 6 matching bases. Trimming pared 6 bases from V and 1 base from J, leaving 18 bases between. Germline-derived CDR1 and CDR2 are LGHNT and FRNRAP. This CDR3 contains 16 residues. CDR3 nucleotide sequence: TGTGCTAGTGGGTGGGGGGGGGCGCGGGAGAACACTGAAGCTTTCTTT. Its translation is CASGWGGARENTEAFF.

This sequence joins TRBV7-9 and TRBJ1-5; no firm D call. The V gene lost 2 bases and the J gene lost 0 bases, with 8 bases spanning the gap. Germline-derived CDR1 and CDR2 are SEHNR and FQNEAQ (reference sequence). CDR3 length equals 15 residues. The CDR3 loop is CASSLTGDSNQPQHF. As DNA, the CDR3 is TGTGCCAGCAGCTTAACCGGGGATAGCAATCAGCCCCAGCATTTT.

This clone came up a few times. This same CDR3 is encoded by further DNA sequences in the sample. This chain joins TRBV13 and TRBJ2-2; 8 bases fit TRBD1. The V segment lost 6 bases and the J segment 3 bases; nucleotides outside the gene matches: 21. This CDR3 region has 20 residues. The germline gives CDR1 PRHDT, CDR2 FYEKMQ (reference sequence). This CDR3 reads CASSYIPGQVELLDTGELFF. In DNA, the CDR3 is TGTGCCAGCAGTTACATTCCGGGACAGGTGGAGCTTTTGGACACCGGGGAGCTGTTTTTT.

The chain combines TRBV18 with TRBJ2-7; perhaps TRBD1 as D (5 bases). CDR3 length: 13 residues. V was pared by 5 bases and J by 2 bases, with 10 bases between. Germline V lookup: CDR1 KGHSH, CDR2 LQKENI. CDR3 region: CASSVQVTYEQYF. CDR3 coding DNA: TGTGCCAGCTCAGTACAGGTTACCTACGAGCAGTACTTC.

The gene calls are TRBV12-1 and TRBJ1-3; the tabulated D call, TRBD1, remains unverified against the DNA. TRBV12-1 is given as a pseudogene. The CDR3 runs to 14 residues. CDR3 sequence reads: CASRQKVSGNTIYF. In DNA, the CDR3 is TGTGCCAGCAGACAAAAAGTCTCTGGAAACACCATATATTTT.

This chain uses TRBV4-2 with TRBJ1-2; TRBD1 matches at 7 bases. V was clipped by 5 bases and J by 4 bases; unmatched bases: 10. The germline CDR1 and CDR2 sequences are LGHNA and YNFKEQ. The CDR3 covers 15 residues. CDR3 bases: TGTGCCAGCAGCGAGAGTCCGGGACAGACCTATGGCTACACCTTC. Protein sequence: CASSESPGQTYGYTF.

This clone appeared a few times. J is TRBJ1-5 and V is TRBV2; no firm D call. Germline V CDR1 and CDR2: SNHLY, FYNNEI. The CDR3 totals 14 residues. The V gene lost 3 bases and the J gene lost 6 bases, with 12 bases spanning the gap. The CDR3, as DNA: TGTGCCAGCAGTGAGCAGGTATATGGTCAGCCCCAGCATTTT. It yields the protein CASSEQVYGQPQHF. The whole variable domain, filled in from reference TRBV2 and TRBJ1-5, reads EPEVTQTPSHQVTQMGQEVILRCVPISNHLYFYWYRQILGQKVEFLVSFYNNEISEKSEIFDDQFSVERPDGSNFTLKIRSTKLEDSAMYFCASSEQVYGQPQHFGDGTRLSIL.

This chain connects TRBV19 to TRBJ1-3, with D tentatively TRBD1 (5 bases). Per germline, CDR1 LNHDA and CDR2 SQIVND (reference sequence). V lost 5 bases to trimming and J lost 0 bases, with 14 bases between them. The CDR3 has 16 amino acids. The CDR3 nucleotides read TGTGCCAGTAGTGGATCGGGACTGTTCTCTGGAAACACCATATATTTT. Translating it yields CASSGSGLFSGNTIYF.

This clone was picked up a small number of times. J is TRBJ2-5 and V is TRBV10-1; the D gene is possibly TRBD1 (6 bases). V lost 0 bases, J lost 0 bases, and 11 bases lay in between. CDR1 and CDR2 (germline): WNHNN, SYGVQD (reference sequence). The CDR3 extends over 16 amino acids. Written as DNA, the CDR3 is TGCGCCAGCAGTGAGTCTGGACAGCCCTACCAAGAGACCCAGTACTTC. Its protein is CASSESGQPYQETQYF.

The V and J genes are TRBV7-2 and TRBJ2-3; 13 nucleotides match TRBD2. CDR3 length equals 17 residues. Trimming cost V 4 bases and J 0 bases; bases outside gene matches: 4. Germline CDR1 reads SGHTA; CDR2 reads FQGNSA. The CDR3 spells CASSSGTSGTSTDTQYF. The CDR3 DNA follows: TGTGCCAGCAGCTCAGGGACTAGCGGGACTAGCACAGATACGCAGTATTTT. Full variable domain (remainder filled in from reference TRBV7-2 and TRBJ2-3): GAGVSQSPSNKVTEKGKDVELRCDPISGHTALYWYRQSLGQGLEFLIYFQGNSAPDKSGLPSDRFSAERTGGSVSTLTIQRTQQEDSAVYLCASSSGTSGTSTDTQYFGPGTRLTVL.

This chain connects TRBV13 to TRBJ1-1; D gene unclear. CDR1 is PRHDT, CDR2 FYEKMQ, per germline (reference sequence). Trimming shortened V by 3 bases and J by 1 base, and 9 bases separated the two germline ends. The CDR3 has 14 amino acids. For the CDR3, the DNA is TGTGCCAGCAGCTTCCGAACAGAGAACACTGAAGCTTTCTTT. It encodes CASSFRTENTEAFF.

J is TRBJ2-3 and V is TRBV6-4, with a weak D call TRBD1 (6 bases). Germline values: CDR1 MRHNA, CDR2 SNTAGT. Deletions cut 0 bases from V and 12 bases from J, with 13 bases between. The CDR3 covers 13 residues. In DNA form, the CDR3 reads TGTGCCAGCAGTGACTCTTCAGGGGTAACACAGTATTTT. Translating gives CASSDSSGVTQYF.

The chain couples TRBV19 to TRBJ1-2, with D uncertain. The germline gives CDR1 LNHDA, CDR2 SQIVND (reference sequence). The V end lost 2 bases, the J end lost 10 bases, and 14 bases lay between the germline ends. This CDR3 is 13 amino acids long. The CDR3 region is CASSIREGGDYTF. CDR3 coding DNA: TGTGCCAGTAGTATACGCGAGGGCGGGGACTACACCTTC.

This clone was seen more than once but under ten times. V and J are TRBV10-2 and TRBJ2-7; 9 bases are a match to TRBD2. Germline V gives CDR1 WSHSY, CDR2 SAAADI. With V trimmed by 2 bases and J by 3 bases, 8 bases remained unmatched. CDR3 length equals 16 residues. CDR3 DNA: TGCGCCAGCAGTGAGGGTTTCGTTAGCGGGGGCTACGAGCAGTACTTC. Its translation: CASSEGFVSGGYEQYF.

This clone was seen once. This sequence joins TRBV5-1 and TRBJ2-5; 12 nucleotides line up with TRBD2. With V trimmed by 4 bases and J by 0 bases, 7 bases remained unmatched. The CDR3 has 17 amino acids. Per the germline V gene, CDR1 is SGHRS and CDR2 is YFSETQ. The CDR3 nucleotides are TGCGCCAGCAGCAAAGGACTAGCGGGGAGTAACCAAGAGACCCAGTACTTC. Translation gives CASSKGLAGSNQETQYF.

This chain joins TRBV27 and TRBJ2-6, with TRBD1 matching 9 bases. The V gene's germline CDR1 is MNHEY and CDR2 SMNVEV (reference sequence). The CDR3 is 17 residues long. V dropped 5 bases and J dropped 3; count of bases not matched to a gene: 8. Written as DNA, the CDR3 is TGTGCCAGCAGTGGCGGACAGGGGAGATATGGGGCCAACGTCCTGACTTTC. Amino acid sequence: CASSGGQGRYGANVLTF.

This clone was observed a handful of times. The rearrangement links TRBV5-4 to TRBJ2-2; possibly TRBD1 for D (6 bases). V was cut by 4 bases and J by 3 bases, with 10 bases left in between. Germline loops: CDR1 SGHNT, CDR2 YYREEE (reference sequence). This CDR3 has 14 amino acids. In DNA, the CDR3 is TGTGCCAGCAGCCGGGACACCTACACCGGGGAGCTGTTTTTT. Translated: CASSRDTYTGELFF.

The V gene is TRBV19, the J gene TRBJ2-5, with D possibly TRBD2 on 6 matching bases. The CDR3 length is 15 residues. V lost 7 bases, J lost 5 bases, and 20 bases lay in between. CDR1 and CDR2 (germline): LNHDA, SQIVND (reference sequence). The CDR3 nucleotides are TGTGCCAGTACCCGAGTTAGGAGGGAAGGGGAGACCCAGTACTTC. This translates into CASTRVRREGETQYF.

The genes are TRBV4-2 and TRBJ1-5, with a possible D match to TRBD1 (5 bases). Germline V gives CDR1 LGHNA, CDR2 YNFKEQ. The CDR3 runs 15 residues. Trimming left V 0 bases short and J 5 bases short, with 11 bases between. The DNA for the CDR3 is TGTGCCAGCAGCCAAGATTCACCGGGGGATCAGCCCCAGCATTTT. It specifies CASSQDSPGDQPQHF.

The chain couples TRBV20-1 to TRBJ2-5; 7 nucleotides align to TRBD2. The CDR3 is made up of 11 amino acids. The V and J ends lost 6 bases and 8 bases, in that order; junction bases with no gene match: 6. CDR1 DFQATT and CDR2 SNEGSKA come from the germline V gene (reference sequence). CDR3 loop: CSAVTSLTQYF. The CDR3 DNA reads TGCAGTGCGGTGACTAGCTTAACCCAGTACTTC.

The rearrangement joins TRBV9 to TRBJ2-7; D ambiguous. V was clipped by 4 bases and J by 3 bases, with 8 bases between them. Germline CDR1 is SGDLS and CDR2 is YYNGEE. The CDR3 covers 12 residues. CDR3 in amino acids: CASSRRGYEQYF. The CDR3 DNA sequence: TGTGCCAGCAGCAGACGAGGCTACGAGCAGTACTTC.

The chain has TRBV11-2 and TRBJ2-7; 7 bases fit TRBD2. This CDR3 has 17 residues. Germline CDR1 and CDR2: SGHAT and FQNNGV. The ends lost 0 bases at V and 1 base at J; junction bases unmatched: 9. The CDR3 sequence: CASSLEEVAGPSYEQYF. CDR3 DNA: TGTGCCAGCAGCTTAGAGGAAGTAGCGGGCCCGTCCTACGAGCAGTACTTC. Looking up the rest from reference TRBV11-2 and TRBJ2-7 gives the full variable domain: EAGVAQSPRYKIIEKRQSVAFWCNPISGHATLYWYQQILGQGPKLLIQFQNNGVVDDSQLPKDRFSAERLKGVDSTLKIQPAKLEDSAVYLCASSLEEVAGPSYEQYFGPGTRLTVT.